The 32 T cell receptor beta chains presented below share a single source sample, sequenced in a study of regulatory T cells in long-lasting Graves disease. The time point was: newly diagnosed GD, antithyroid drugs for less than 3 months. Generation of the TCR library employed RNA extracted from PBMCs. Arm-PCR of CDR3 regions and iRepertoire HTBI primers were used to build TCR beta libraries. TCRdb analysed the multiplex PCR reads with MiXCR anew, one entry per CDR3 protein. The sample contains approximately 270,000 distinct CDR3 sequences, 15% to 20% of which appear only once. The same sample was also studied in work on T cells in Graves' hyperthyroidism and ophthalmopathy.

The material was peripheral blood mononuclear cells (PBMCs), obtained at new diagnosis, from a patient treated with antithyroid drugs. All receptors come from a woman aged 30 to 39 with Graves disease.

The rearrangement uses TRBV7-3 and TRBJ2-3; TRBD2 aligns across 12 bases. Germline V gives CDR1 SGHTA, CDR2 FQGTGA. This CDR3 has 16 residues. J gave up 0 bases and V 5 bases, and 3 bases lay outside the gene matches. The CDR3: CASSPGTSGSTDTQYF. Here the CDR3 DNA reads TGTGCCAGCAGCCCCGGGACTAGCGGGAGCACAGATACGCAGTATTTT.

This clonotype was picked up a small number of times. A much more abundant neighbour one base away suggests this may be a read error. The gene calls are TRBV11-2 and TRBJ2-5; D unresolved. The CDR3 runs 15 residues. Per germline, CDR1 SGHAT and CDR2 FQNNGV. Here the CDR3 DNA reads TGTGCCAGCAGCCCACTCGCAGGCTATCTAGAGACCCGGTACTTC. It codes for CASSPLAGYLETRYF.

This chain links TRBV27 with TRBJ1-2, with TRBD1 matching 10 bases. Looked up from germline, CDR1 is MNHEY and CDR2 is SMNVEV (reference sequence). The CDR3 extends over 12 amino acids. After removal of 0 bases from V and 12 bases from J, the junction contained 1 base not matched to a gene. The CDR3: CASSLSGQGNTF. CDR3 DNA: TGTGCCAGCAGTTTATCGGGACAGGGGAACACCTTC.

This clonotype has a count of ten or more. This sequence joins TRBV20-1 and TRBJ1-5, with D possibly matching TRBD1 (5 bases). Trimming took off 2 bases at V and 4 bases at J, with 9 bases between the two ends. There are 13 residues in the CDR3. Looked up from germline, CDR1 is DFQATT and CDR2 is SNEGSKA (reference sequence). This chain's CDR3 is CSARNRFNQPQHF. CDR3 in DNA: TGCAGTGCTAGAAACAGGTTTAATCAGCCCCAGCATTTT.

This clonotype was counted ten times or more. The chain carries TRBV2 and TRBJ2-3, with TRBD1 as a possible D gene (6 bases). Germline V gene sequence: CDR1 SNHLY, CDR2 FYNNEI. The germline V and J ends were trimmed by 4 bases and 2 bases, with 13 bases remaining between them. The CDR3 totals 15 residues. CDR3 sequence: CASSVTGTYTDTQYF. CDR3 DNA sequence: TGTGCCAGCAGTGTTACAGGGACCTACACAGATACGCAGTATTTT.

This clonotype was recorded many times. CDR3 nucleotides: TGCAGCGTTATAGCGGGGGGCTCCTACGAGCAGTACTTC. It codes for CSVIAGGSYEQYF. The chain is built from TRBV29-1 and TRBJ2-7; 10 bases map to TRBD2. Germline V gives CDR1 SQVTM, CDR2 ANQGSEA. J was trimmed by 0 bases and V by 5 bases; bases with no gene match: 1. This CDR3 is 13 amino acids long.

In this sample, this clonotype turned up many times. J is TRBJ1-1 and V is TRBV18; 8 nucleotides align to TRBD1. Per germline, CDR1 KGHSH and CDR2 LQKENI. The CDR3 runs 15 residues. The J segment lost 1 base and the V segment lost 4 bases, leaving 5 bases of the junction unmatched. The CDR3 sequence: CASSRAGTGNTEAFF. The CDR3, as DNA: TGTGCCAGCTCACGAGCCGGGACAGGGAACACTGAAGCTTTCTTT.

This clonotype appeared many times. The V and J genes are TRBV20-1 and TRBJ1-1; tentatively, D is TRBD1 (5 bases). Germline loops: CDR1 DFQATT, CDR2 SNEGSKA (reference sequence). CDR3 length: 14 amino acids. Trimming removed 5 bases at V and 2 bases at J, with 15 bases between. The DNA of the CDR3 is TGCAGTGCTCTCCCCGGGGGGGTCAACACTGAAGCTTTCTTT. Protein sequence: CSALPGGVNTEAFF.

The chain has TRBV29-1 and TRBJ2-7; D not certain. Germline V gene lookup returns CDR1 SQVTM and CDR2 ANQGSEA. The CDR3 has 12 residues. V was cut by 1 base and J by 1 base, with 5 bases left in between. This chain's CDR3 is CSVEGQSYEQYF. The CDR3 bases are TGCAGCGTTGAAGGGCAGTCCTACGAGCAGTACTTC.

This clonotype was observed many times. The genes are TRBV7-6 and TRBJ1-2; 7 bases fit TRBD1. Germline V gene lookup returns CDR1 SGHVS and CDR2 FNYEAQ. Losses at the gene ends were 6 bases for V and 1 base for J; bases not matched to a gene: 5. The CDR3 has 14 amino acids. The CDR3 sequence: CASSPGGINYGYTF. The CDR3 nucleotides are TGTGCCAGCAGTCCAGGGGGGATTAACTATGGCTACACCTTC.

This clonotype was counted ten times or more. The CDR3 sequence is CASGNTGGTEAFF. The DNA of the CDR3 is TGTGCTAGTGGCAATACAGGGGGCACTGAAGCTTTCTTT. The chain carries TRBV12-5 and TRBJ1-1, with 8 bases that match TRBD1. This CDR3 has 13 amino acids. CDR1 is LGHNT, CDR2 FRNRAP, per germline. After removal of 6 bases from V and 4 bases from J, the junction contained 4 bases not matched to a gene.

This clonotype was counted at least ten times. This chain uses TRBV20-1 with TRBJ2-3, with D maybe TRBD1 (7 bases). The CDR3 extends over 13 amino acids. The germline CDR1 and CDR2 sequences are DFQATT and SNEGSKA (reference sequence). This CDR3 reads CRIGGGLTDTQYF. The CDR3 DNA sequence: TGCAGGATAGGAGGGGGCCTCACAGATACGCAGTATTTT.

This clonotype showed up many times. CDR3 protein: CASSSVHFLTRSPGELFF. DNA of the CDR3: TGTGCCAGCAGTTCCGTACATTTCCTAACACGAAGCCCCGGGGAGCTGTTTTTT. This rearrangement joins TRBV5-4 to TRBJ2-2, with unresolved D. Trimming took off 5 bases at V and 6 bases at J, with 26 bases between the two ends. The CDR3 runs 18 residues. CDR1 is SGHNT and CDR2 is YYREEE in the germline V gene (reference sequence). Full variable domain (missing parts from reference TRBV5-4 and TRBJ2-2): ETGVTQSPTHLIKTRGQQVTLRCSSQSGHNTVSWYQQALGQGPQFIFQYYREEENGRGNFPPRFSGLQFPNYSSELNVNALELDDSALYLCASSSVHFLTRSPGELFFGEGSRLTVL.

This clonotype has ten or more counts. The V call is TRBV20-1, the J call TRBJ2-5; a weak D match, TRBD2 (5 bases). The CDR3 runs to 14 residues. CDR1 and CDR2 (germline): DFQATT, SNEGSKA (reference sequence). Trimming shortened V by 0 bases and J by 1 base, and 9 bases separated the two germline ends. CDR3 protein: CSARDERLQETQYF. CDR3 bases: TGCAGTGCTAGAGACGAGCGGCTCCAAGAGACCCAGTACTTC.

V and J are TRBV5-5 and TRBJ2-6, with 7 positions matching TRBD1. This CDR3 contains 17 residues. The germline V gene has CDR1 SGHKS and CDR2 YYEKEE (reference sequence). Trimming cost V 4 bases and J 4 bases; bases outside gene matches: 11. The CDR3 sequence: CASSPHLTGSGANVLTF. The CDR3 DNA follows: TGTGCCAGCAGCCCGCACCTGACAGGGTCAGGGGCCAACGTCCTGACTTTC.

There are many counts of this clonotype. V gene TRBV27 combines with J gene TRBJ2-5; TRBD2 matches at 16 bases. The CDR3 consists of 16 residues. V gave up 5 bases and J gave up 4 bases; unmatched junction bases: 4. CDR1 and CDR2 from the germline V gene are MNHEY and SMNVEV (reference sequence). The CDR3 DNA reads as TGTGCCAGCAGTCTGGGACTAGCGGGGGGGATAGAGACCCAGTACTTC. Translated, it gives CASSLGLAGGIETQYF.

This clonotype has a count of ten or more. In nucleotides, the CDR3 is TGCAGTGCTCACCCATTAGCGGGGACTCAAGAGACCCAGTACTTC. It specifies CSAHPLAGTQETQYF. The rearrangement uses TRBV20-1 and TRBJ2-5; the match to TRBD2 covers 8 bases. Germline V lookup: CDR1 DFQATT, CDR2 SNEGSKA (reference sequence). J was trimmed by 2 bases and V by 5 bases; bases with no gene match: 10. The CDR3 is 15 amino acids.

This clonotype was detected a few times. The V gene is TRBV6-1, the J gene TRBJ2-7; TRBD1 matches 8 bases. In germline, CDR1 is MNHNS, CDR2 SASEGT. There are 15 residues in the CDR3. V lost 5 bases, J lost 5 bases, and 11 bases stayed unmatched. CDR3 DNA: TGTGCCAGCAGTCCGATAGACAGGGGTCGCGACGAGCAGTACTTC. Protein: CASSPIDRGRDEQYF.

At least ten counts were recorded for this clonotype. The rearrangement joins TRBV24-1 to TRBJ1-1, with TRBD1 identical over 7 bases. The CDR3 totals 14 residues. The germline CDR1 and CDR2 sequences are KGHDR and SFDVKD. V dropped 9 bases and J dropped 1; count of bases not matched to a gene: 7. CDR3 sequence: CATPVDRRNTEAFF. In nucleotides, the CDR3 is TGTGCCACCCCCGTGGACAGGCGGAACACTGAAGCTTTCTTT.

The rearrangement links TRBV20-1 to TRBJ1-2, with D perhaps matching TRBD1 (5 bases). The CDR3 loop spans 12 amino acids. Germline CDR1 DFQATT, CDR2 SNEGSKA (reference sequence). Trimming pared 1 base from V and 8 bases from J, leaving 11 bases between. The CDR3 region is CSARALDSGYTF. The CDR3 DNA reads TGCAGTGCTAGAGCTCTAGACAGCGGCTACACCTTC.

Many counts were recorded for this clonotype. This chain links TRBV7-8 with TRBJ2-3, with D hard to call. The CDR3 has 14 amino acids. The V and J ends lost 5 bases and 4 bases respectively, with 13 bases between them. Per the germline V gene, CDR1 is SGHVS and CDR2 is FQNEAQ. The CDR3 reads CASSVLGLADTQYF. For the CDR3, the DNA is TGTGCCAGCAGCGTCCTAGGTTTGGCAGATACGCAGTATTTT.

On this clonotype itself: A single base is all that separates this from a far larger clone, so a read error is likely. This is likely a read error, given that the CDR3 carries no conserved phenylalanine or tryptophan at its end. The CDR3 loop is CASSLTPGVYQPQHL. DNA of the CDR3: TGTGCCAGCAGCTTAACGCCAGGGGTGTATCAGCCCCAGCATTTA. The chain combines TRBV7-9 with TRBJ1-5; tentatively, D is TRBD1 (6 bases). This CDR3 has 15 amino acids. Germline assignment: CDR1 SEHNR and CDR2 FQNEAQ (reference sequence). Trimming took 2 bases from V and 5 from J, leaving 13 bases between them.

This clonotype showed up many times. In nucleotides, the CDR3 is TGTGCCAGCAGGGTAGACTTCTATGGCTACACCTTC. Amino acid sequence: CASRVDFYGYTF. The J gene is TRBJ1-2, the V gene TRBV6-1; D remains unclear. In germline, CDR1 is MNHNS, CDR2 SASEGT. The CDR3 is 12 residues long. The V end lost 6 bases, the J end lost 4 bases, and 9 bases lay between the germline ends.

On this clonotype itself: A single base separates this from a much larger clone, so it may be a read error. The rearrangement joins TRBV27 to TRBJ1-6; D not resolved. The CDR3 spans 16 residues. Germline V gene lookup returns CDR1 MNHEY and CDR2 SMNVEV (reference sequence). The CDR3 sequence is CASSLKRSSNNSPLHF. Here the CDR3 DNA reads TGTGCCAGCAGTTTAAAAAGGAGCTCCAATAATTCACCCCTCCACTTT.

This clonotype was observed many times. The chain recombines TRBV11-2 with TRBJ2-1; 9 bases match TRBD1. The V and J ends lost 5 bases and 5 bases, in that order; junction bases with no gene match: 4. The germline V gene encodes CDR1 SGHAT and CDR2 FQNNGV. The CDR3 covers 14 residues. CDR3 protein: CASSRTGVDNEQFF. CDR3 bases: TGTGCCAGCAGCAGGACAGGGGTGGACAATGAGCAGTTCTTC.

Turning to this clonotype: The junction does not match germline at one end; this may be a read error. The chain links TRBV18 to TRBJ1-1; a possible D gene is TRBD1 (5 bases). This CDR3 has 13 amino acids. CDR1 KGHSH and CDR2 LQKENI come from the germline V gene. The CDR3: CASSPWGNAEAFF. CDR3 nucleotides: TGTGCCAGCTCACCATGGGGGAACGCTGAAGCTTTCTTT. Based on the CDR3 plus reference TRBV18 and TRBJ1-1, the full variable domain is NAGVMQNPRHLVRRRGQEARLRCSPMKGHSHVYWYRQLPEEGLKFMVYLQKENIIDESGMPKERFSAEFPKEGPSILRIQQVVRGDSAAYFCASSPWGNAEAFFGQGTRLTVV.

This clonotype was observed at least ten times. The genes are TRBV2 and TRBJ2-7; D is ambiguous. Germline V gives CDR1 SNHLY, CDR2 FYNNEI. CDR3 size: 13 residues. Between the trimmed V and J ends, which lost 3 bases and 6 bases, there was a span of 12 bases. The CDR3 loop reads CASSDSAEAEQYF. Here the CDR3 DNA reads TGTGCCAGCAGTGACTCGGCGGAAGCCGAGCAGTACTTC.

This chain links TRBV3-1 with TRBJ1-2; tentatively, D is TRBD1 (5 bases). This CDR3 is built from 13 residues. The germline V and J ends were trimmed by 5 bases and 7 bases, with 14 bases remaining between them. Germline V gene data show CDR1 as LGHDT and CDR2 as YNNKEL (reference sequence). CDR3 amino acids: CASSYAGTCGYTF. The CDR3 DNA follows: TGTGCCAGCAGCTATGCCGGGACCTGTGGCTACACCTTC.

This clonotype was seen repeatedly, ten times or more. The chain recombines TRBV14 with TRBJ2-3; no definite D call. The V gene's germline CDR1 is SGHDN and CDR2 FVKESK. V was trimmed by 1 base and J by 4 bases, leaving 6 bases between them. This CDR3 contains 13 residues. The CDR3 sequence is CASSQVWSDTQYF. DNA for the CDR3: TGTGCCAGCAGCCAAGTTTGGTCAGATACGCAGTATTTT.

There are many counts of this clonotype. The chain combines TRBV7-2 with TRBJ2-5; the D call may be TRBD1 or TRBD2 (5 bases each). The CDR3 is 18 residues long. Trimming cost V 0 bases and J 3 bases, with 20 bases left between them. The germline V gene encodes CDR1 SGHTA and CDR2 FQGNSA. CDR3 sequence (DNA): TGTGCCAGCAGCTTAGCCCCGCTGGTTCGGGGACGGAAAGAGACCCAGTACTTC. Amino acid sequence: CASSLAPLVRGRKETQYF.

This clonotype has only a few counts. The chain links TRBV29-1 to TRBJ1-4; 7 positions agree with TRBD1. Germline V lookup: CDR1 SQVTM, CDR2 ANQGSEA. With V trimmed by 3 bases and J by 12 bases, 7 bases remained unmatched. The CDR3 contains 12 residues. The chain's CDR3 is CSVERGGSELFF. DNA for the CDR3: TGCAGCGTTGAGCGAGGGGGCTCAGAACTGTTTTTT.

Worth noting for this clonotype: This sequence is one base from a far larger clone and is likely a read error. The chain has TRBV7-9 and TRBJ2-3, with D perhaps matching TRBD2 (7 bases). CDR3 size: 16 residues. Germline values: CDR1 SEHNR, CDR2 FQNEAQ (reference sequence). The CDR3 is CVSSLIAGAPGDTQYF. CDR3 DNA sequence: TGTGTCAGCAGCTTAATCGCGGGGGCCCCTGGGGATACGCAGTATTTT.